A single TCR beta chain is shown here with its context. This entry belongs to a study of blood T cell repertoires in COVID-19. Study-level background: Sites across the United States, Italy and Spain contributed samples from acute and convalescent COVID-19. T cells, B-cell-depleted T cells, or PBMCs supplied cDNA or gDNA.

The V end was cut by 2 bases, the J end by 8 bases, with 7 bases between. CDR1 is MGHDK, CDR2 SYGVNS, per germline. The CDR3 spans 12 residues. In the source study's methods: Nucleated cell number was recorded as an estimate derived from reference gene primer amplification. Repertoires were generated with immunoSEQ multiplex PCR, while TCRdb's copy carries only in-frame clones and drops some. V and J calls and clone size come straight from that table; D and trimming were deduced from the DNA. Found here are some 260,000 clones, about 88% of them singletons; the top ten hold approximately 2.2%. The source material was peripheral blood. The sequence was obtained from a woman between 40 and 55 years old who had recovered from COVID-19. The chain is built from TRBV25-1 and TRBJ2-1, with TRBD1 as a possible D gene (6 bases). CDR3 in DNA: TGTGCCAGCAGTGAAAAGGGGGATGAGCAGTTCTTC. Encoded protein: CASSEKGDEQFF.